Presented here are 28 T cell receptor beta chains from one specimen sequenced in a study of blood T cell repertoires in COVID-19 (TCRdb year 2020). The receptor library was made with the immunoSEQ multiplex PCR assay. TCRdb provides this immuneACCESS table in a form limited to in-frame rearrangements. Some clones are lacking; in checked studies, under half of them reflect an unresolved V gene, and why the rest are absent is not known. Counted in this sample were fewer than 450,000 clones; 90% of them appeared once. 0.6% of the sample is taken by the ten largest. Sequencing was performed on PBMCs or T cells enriched from blood (not recorded which). The source of these receptors is a man younger than 35 who had recovered from COVID-19.

The gene calls are TRBV5-1 and TRBJ1-2; D possibly corresponds to TRBD1 (6 bases). The germline gives CDR1 SGHRS, CDR2 YFSETQ. The CDR3 loop spans 14 amino acids. Trimming took 1 base from V and 4 from J, leaving 11 bases between them. This chain's CDR3 is CASSLQGQLYGYTF. In nucleotides, the CDR3 is TGCGCCAGCAGCTTGCAAGGACAGCTCTATGGCTACACCTTC.

This chain links TRBV5-5 with TRBJ1-1, with 7 bases fitting TRBD1. The V gene end was trimmed by 4 bases and the J gene end by 4 bases; junction bases not matched to a gene: 10. The CDR3 is 15 amino acids. The germline V gene encodes CDR1 SGHKS and CDR2 YYEKEE (reference sequence). The CDR3 region is CASSRYDRASTEAFF. The CDR3 nucleotides are TGTGCCAGCAGCCGTTATGACAGGGCGAGCACTGAAGCTTTCTTT.

The chain has TRBV28 and TRBJ1-1; the match to TRBD1 covers 11 bases. The J segment lost 2 bases and the V segment lost 7 bases, leaving 6 bases of the junction unmatched. There are 15 residues in the CDR3. Germline CDR1 reads MDHEN; CDR2 reads SYDVKM. CDR3 DNA: TGTGCCAGCAAGGGACAGGGGGTGGGAAACACTGAAGCTTTCTTT. Translation gives CASKGQGVGNTEAFF.

In DNA form, the CDR3 reads TGTGCCAGCAGCCCTAGACAGTTCCATGAGCAGTTCTTC. It specifies CASSPRQFHEQFF. V gene TRBV14 combines with J gene TRBJ2-1; TRBD1 is a possible D gene (5 bases). The length of the CDR3 is 13 residues. Looked up from germline, CDR1 is SGHDN and CDR2 is FVKESK. Trimming stripped 4 bases from V and 8 bases from J, with 12 bases between.

This chain uses TRBV2 with TRBJ2-7; TRBD2 might be the D (5 bases). The CDR3 loop spans 18 amino acids. V was cut by 4 bases and J by 2 bases, with 24 bases left in between. The germline V gene has CDR1 SNHLY and CDR2 FYNNEI. The CDR3 DNA is TGTGCCAGCAGTGTTAGCGTCGTACTCGTCCCGGTAGCCTACGAGCAGTACTTC. This gives the protein CASSVSVVLVPVAYEQYF.

The count of this clone is one. The chain uses TRBV11-3 and TRBJ1-1; TRBD1 aligns across 7 bases. The germline CDR1 and CDR2 sequences are SGHNT and YENEEA. The CDR3 loop spans 14 amino acids. With 5 bases clipped from V and 5 bases from J, the junction kept 8 bases outside the gene matches. CDR3 residues: CASSPRQGGTEAFF. The CDR3 nucleotides read TGTGCCAGCAGCCCCCGACAGGGTGGGACTGAAGCTTTCTTT.

There are a few counts of this clone. The chain is built from TRBV2 and TRBJ1-2; 7 bases align to TRBD1. CDR1 SNHLY and CDR2 FYNNEI come from the germline V gene. V shed 4 bases and J 2 bases; nucleotides not matched to a gene: 7. CDR3 size: 15 residues. CDR3: CASSAEGAGNYGYTF. The CDR3 DNA sequence: TGTGCCAGCAGTGCTGAGGGGGCTGGGAACTATGGCTACACCTTC.

V gene TRBV5-6 combines with J gene TRBJ1-3, with a possible D match to TRBD1 (6 bases). The germline CDR1 and CDR2 sequences are SGHDT and YYEEEE. Trimming took 3 bases from V and 8 from J, leaving 15 bases between them. The CDR3 is 14 residues long. The CDR3, as DNA: TGTGCCAGCAGCTGGGGGCCGTCCGGGGACACCATATATTTT. Its protein is CASSWGPSGDTIYF.

CDR3 residues: CASSTSGQGSGNTIYF. CDR3 in DNA: TGTGCCAGCAGCACCTCGGGACAGGGCTCTGGAAACACCATATATTTT. J is TRBJ1-3 and V is TRBV9; TRBD1 aligns across 9 bases. The CDR3 extends over 16 amino acids. Germline trimming cut 4 bases from V and 0 bases from J; bases unmatched to any gene: 5. The V gene's germline CDR1 is SGDLS and CDR2 YYNGEE.

The V gene is TRBV2, the J gene TRBJ1-3; D is possibly TRBD1 (5 bases). The CDR3 loop spans 16 amino acids. Germline V lookup: CDR1 SNHLY, CDR2 FYNNEI. The V gene lost 4 bases and the J gene lost 4 bases, with 17 bases spanning the gap. CDR3 nucleotide sequence: TGTGCCAGCAGTGGGCGGGGGGTCGATACCGGAAACACCATATATTTT. This gives the protein CASSGRGVDTGNTIYF.

The V gene is TRBV13, the J gene TRBJ1-2, with 12 nucleotides matching TRBD1. The V gene end was trimmed by 5 bases and the J gene end by 3 bases; junction bases not matched to a gene: 7. The CDR3 covers 16 residues. Germline loops: CDR1 PRHDT, CDR2 FYEKMQ (reference sequence). CDR3 amino acids: CASSPSGQGADYGYTF. CDR3 sequence (DNA): TGTGCCAGCAGCCCTTCGGGACAGGGGGCTGACTATGGCTACACCTTC.

V is TRBV12-5 and J is TRBJ2-1; D is unclear. V was clipped by 0 bases and J by 7 bases, with 4 bases between them. This CDR3 has 12 amino acids. CDR1 LGHNT and CDR2 FRNRAP come from the germline V gene. The CDR3 loop is CASGLVHNEQFF. DNA of the CDR3: TGTGCTAGTGGTTTGGTCCATAATGAGCAGTTCTTC.

The sample holds one count of this clone. The chain employs TRBV4-1 and TRBJ2-1; 10 nucleotides match TRBD2. The CDR3 is 15 residues long. CDR1 is MGHRA, CDR2 YSYEKL, per germline. Unmatched junction bases numbered 7, after V lost 4 bases and J lost 7 bases. The DNA for the CDR3 is TGCGCCAGCAGCCGGCTAGCGGGGGCACCAAATGAGCAGTTCTTC. Its translation is CASSRLAGAPNEQFF.

This sequence joins TRBV7-3 and TRBJ2-5; D gene uncertain. V was trimmed by 2 bases and J by 2 bases, leaving 9 bases between them. The CDR3 is 14 amino acids. Germline V gene lookup returns CDR1 SGHTA and CDR2 FQGTGA. The CDR3 nucleotides read TGTGCCAGCAGCTTACAACCGCTACAAGAGACCCAGTACTTC. It translates to CASSLQPLQETQYF.

The V gene is TRBV5-8, the J gene TRBJ2-1, with D maybe TRBD2 (5 bases). The CDR3 consists of 15 residues. CDR1 and CDR2 (germline): SGHTS, YDEGEE. Trimming removed 4 bases at V and 3 bases at J, with 14 bases between. CDR3 region: CASSAWTGLYNEQFF. The CDR3, as DNA: TGTGCCAGCAGCGCCTGGACTGGACTCTACAATGAGCAGTTCTTC.

This chain connects TRBV3-1 (or the pseudogene TRBV3-2) to TRBJ2-2; D is perhaps TRBD2 (5 bases). The germline CDR1 and CDR2 sequences are LGHDT and YNNKEL (reference sequence). The CDR3 loop spans 14 amino acids. Trimming stripped 3 bases from V and 7 bases from J, with 12 bases between. In nucleotides, the CDR3 is TGTGCCAGCAGCCAGTTGACAACTAGCGGGGAGCTGTTTTTT. Protein product: CASSQLTTSGELFF.

The V call is TRBV5-4, the J call TRBJ1-3; D unclear. V was cut by 3 bases and J by 2 bases, with 6 bases left in between. The CDR3 contains 13 residues. Germline values: CDR1 SGHNT, CDR2 YYREEE (reference sequence). CDR3 nucleotides: TGTGCCAGCAGCTCCAGGACTGGAAACACCATATATTTT. Protein: CASSSRTGNTIYF.

This CDR3 is CASTPTGFGYGYTF. Written as DNA, the CDR3 is TGTGCCAGCACCCCGACAGGGTTCGGTTATGGCTACACCTTC. The chain links TRBV7-9 to TRBJ1-2; TRBD1 aligns across 7 bases. The CDR3 extends over 14 amino acids. Germline V gene data show CDR1 as SEHNR and CDR2 as FQNEAQ (reference sequence). J gave up 5 bases and V 7 bases, and 10 bases lay outside the gene matches.

This sequence joins TRBV11-2 and TRBJ1-1; D perhaps matches TRBD1 (5 bases). CDR1 is SGHAT, CDR2 FQNNGV, per germline. V was pared by 6 bases and J by 1 base, with 9 bases between. CDR3 size: 13 residues. As DNA, the CDR3 is TGTGCCAGCAGACGAGGACAGAACACTGAAGCTTTCTTT. It codes for CASRRGQNTEAFF.

The chain uses TRBV6-1 and TRBJ1-5; D is uncertain. Trimming left V 2 bases short and J 2 bases short, with 7 bases between. The CDR3 covers 14 residues. Germline V gives CDR1 MNHNS, CDR2 SASEGT. CDR3 sequence: CASSESERNQPQHF. The CDR3 DNA follows: TGTGCCAGCAGTGAAAGTGAGCGCAATCAGCCCCAGCATTTT.

In DNA form, the CDR3 reads TGTGCCAGCAGTAGGGACAGGCGGGAAAAACTGTTTTTT. Protein: CASSRDRREKLFF. V usage is TRBV5-8 and J usage is TRBJ1-4; 8 positions agree with TRBD1. V shed 5 bases, J shed 8 bases, and the junction held 5 bases outside the gene matches. Germline assignment: CDR1 SGHTS and CDR2 YDEGEE. The CDR3 spans 13 residues.

The chain joins TRBV13 to TRBJ2-1; TRBD2 aligns across 9 bases. The CDR3 runs 13 residues. CDR1 and CDR2 from the germline V gene are PRHDT and FYEKMQ (reference sequence). Losses at the gene ends were 5 bases for V and 15 bases for J; bases not matched to a gene: 11. CDR3 in amino acids: CASSTRSGRGLFF. CDR3 DNA sequence: TGTGCCAGCAGCACCCGTAGCGGGAGAGGGCTGTTCTTC.

CDR3 loop: CASSPTGPSSGNTIYF. Here the CDR3 DNA reads TGTGCCAGCAGCCCCACAGGGCCAAGCTCTGGAAACACCATATATTTT. The chain combines TRBV7-8 with TRBJ1-3; D is perhaps TRBD1 (6 bases). V was cut by 5 bases and J by 0 bases, with 14 bases left in between. The CDR3 runs 16 residues. Germline V gene data show CDR1 as SGHVS and CDR2 as FQNEAQ.

This chain connects TRBV3-1 (or the pseudogene TRBV3-2) to TRBJ2-3; 11 bases agree with TRBD2. The CDR3 spans 15 residues. Germline V gene data show CDR1 as LGHDT and CDR2 as YNNKEL (reference sequence). With 2 bases clipped from V and 6 bases from J, the junction kept 4 bases outside the gene matches. CDR3 protein: CASSQTLAGDDTQYF. As DNA, the CDR3 is TGTGCCAGCAGCCAAACACTAGCGGGAGACGATACGCAGTATTTT.

CDR3 region: CSVLQGWGTEAFF. In nucleotides, the CDR3 is TGCAGCGTGTTACAGGGGTGGGGCACTGAAGCTTTCTTT. The chain carries TRBV29-1 and TRBJ1-1; 7 positions match TRBD1. Germline V lookup: CDR1 SQVTM, CDR2 ANQGSEA. The J segment lost 4 bases and the V segment lost 6 bases, leaving 8 bases of the junction unmatched. The CDR3 is 13 residues long.

This chain connects TRBV24-1 to TRBJ1-2, with 7 bases aligning to TRBD1. Trimming at V came to 4 bases and at J to 10 bases, leaving 8 bases not matched to a gene. The length of the CDR3 is 13 residues. The V gene's germline CDR1 is KGHDR and CDR2 SFDVKD. This CDR3 reads CATSDAGTGVYTF. The CDR3 bases are TGTGCCACCAGTGACGCCGGTACAGGGGTCTACACCTTC.

This chain connects TRBV12-3 or TRBV12-4 to TRBJ1-2; 9 positions match TRBD1. V dropped 5 bases and J dropped 7; count of bases not matched to a gene: 5. CDR3 size: 13 residues. CDR3 sequence: CASSLKTGGGYTF. CDR3 nucleotide sequence: TGTGCCAGCAGTCTCAAGACAGGGGGTGGCTACACCTTC.

The rearrangement uses TRBV9 and TRBJ1-2, with 8 bases aligning to TRBD1. The CDR3 covers 16 residues. Germline assignment: CDR1 SGDLS and CDR2 YYNGEE. The junction had 8 bases not matched to a gene; V was cut back by 0 bases and J by 4 bases. The CDR3: CASSVVPGGEIYGYTF. The DNA of the CDR3 is TGTGCCAGCAGCGTAGTACCAGGGGGCGAAATCTATGGCTACACCTTC. Filled out from reference TRBV9 and TRBJ1-2, the complete variable domain reads DSGVTQTPKHLITATGQRVTLRCSPRSGDLSVYWYQQSLDQGLQFLIQYYNGEERAKGNILERFSAQQFPDLHSELNLSSLELGDSALYFCASSVVPGGEIYGYTFGSGTRLTVV.